A selection of T cell receptor beta chains follows, all from one sample in a study of T cell responses to AZD1222 COVID-19 vaccine. This table comes from immunoSEQ multiplex PCR, and its TCRdb copy is limited to in-frame clones, with some not included. The table has roughly 100,000 clones, roughly 90% seen once. The sample here was peripheral blood, taken on day 0 of AZD1222 vaccination. These TCRs come from an adult in good health. The CDR3 runs from the conserved cysteine through the conserved F or W. D genes are given only for firm matches. Clone size appears in some rows only: once, few, many, or a class for an expanded clone.

v_gene	len	d_gene	abundance	j_gene	CDR3nt	CDR3aa
TRBV7-2	15	-	-	TRBJ1-5	TGTGCCAGCAGCTTATCTCCAGGTGGGGGTCAGCCCCAGCATTTT	CASSLSPGGGQPQHF
TRBV5-1	13	-	-	TRBJ2-7	TGCGCCAGCAGCCTAAATCGGGGATACGAGCAGTACTTC	CASSLNRGYEQYF
TRBV5-1	14	-	-	TRBJ1-6	TGCGCCAGCAGCTTGTTGACAGGAGAATCACCCCTCCACTTT	CASSLLTGESPLHF
TRBV7-2	14	TRBD1	-	TRBJ1-2	TGTGCCAGCAGCTCACAGGGGGCGGGCTATGGCTACACCTTC	CASSSQGAGYGYTF
TRBV6-1	17	-	-	TRBJ2-3	TGTGCCAGCAGTGAAGCGCTAACAGGGTTCATAACGGATACGCAGTATTTT	CASSEALTGFITDTQYF
TRBV7-9	15	TRBD2	-	TRBJ2-1	TGTGCCAGCAGCCCCGGGACTAGCAGTTTATCTGAGCAGTTCTTC	CASSPGTSSLSEQFF
TRBV3-1/TRBV3-2	13	-	-	TRBJ1-4	TGTGCCAGCAGCCAACTGATGGGGGAAAAACTGTTTTTT	CASSQLMGEKLFF
TRBV6-5	13	-	-	TRBJ1-1	TGTGCCAGCAGTTATGGGGCGGCCACTGAAGCTTTCTTT	CASSYGAATEAFF
TRBV7-9	15	-	-	TRBJ1-6	TGTGCCAGCAGCCCCAGTGGGCGGCATAATTCACCCCTCCACTTT	CASSPSGRHNSPLHF
TRBV7-2	15	-	-	TRBJ2-3	TGTGCCAGCAGCTGGACAGCAGAATGGGCAGATACGCAGTATTTT	CASSWTAEWADTQYF
TRBV9	12	-	-	TRBJ1-3	TGTGCCAGCAGCGTATCGGGAAACACCATATATTTT	CASSVSGNTIYF
TRBV6-5	15	-	once	TRBJ1-2	TGTGCCACCATCCCCTCCCTGGGCACCAACTATGGCTACACCTTC	CATIPSLGTNYGYTF
TRBV11-1	12	-	-	TRBJ2-1	TGTGCCAGCAGCTTAGGGTTGATTGAGCAGTTCTTC	CASSLGLIEQFF
TRBV7-9	15	TRBD1	-	TRBJ1-5	TGTGCCAGCAGCTCGGACAGGGAAAAGGGTCAGCCCCAGCATTTT	CASSSDREKGQPQHF
TRBV3-1/TRBV3-2	13	TRBD2	-	TRBJ2-3	TGTGCCAGCGGGAGGGGAAGCACAGATACGCAGTATTTT	CASGRGSTDTQYF
TRBV7-3	13	TRBD1	-	TRBJ1-1	TGTGCCAGCAGATACGACAGGGCCACTGAAGCTTTCTTT	CASRYDRATEAFF
TRBV10-3	15	-	-	TRBJ2-2	TGTGCCATCAGTGAGTCTCGGGCGAACACCGGGGAGCTGTTTTTT	CAISESRANTGELFF
TRBV6-1	16	TRBD2	once	TRBJ2-3	TGTGCCAGCAGTGAATCCCTAGCGGGGGGCACAGATACGCAGTATTTT	CASSESLAGGTDTQYF
TRBV7-2	15	-	-	TRBJ1-4	TGTGCCAGCAGCTTAGTTGCAGGGCTAAGAGAAAAACTGTTTTTT	CASSLVAGLREKLFF
TRBV7-3	12	-	-	TRBJ1-2	TGTGCCAGCAGCCTGGACGACGGAGGCTACACCTTC	CASSLDDGGYTF
TRBV5-1	14	-	-	TRBJ1-1	TGCGCCAGCAGCCGTAAACAGGGTACCACTGAAGCTTTCTTT	CASSRKQGTTEAFF
TRBV27	13	-	once	TRBJ2-1	TGTGCCAGCCTTGGCGGTGCTTACAATGAGCAGTTCTTC	CASLGGAYNEQFF
TRBV6-5	16	TRBD1	-	TRBJ2-3	TGTGCCAGCAGTTACGCCCCAGGGACAGCGGCGGATACGCAGTATTTT	CASSYAPGTAADTQYF
TRBV24-1	14	-	-	TRBJ2-3	TGTGCCACCAGTGATTTCCGGGCGGCAGATACGCAGTATTTT	CATSDFRAADTQYF
TRBV25-1	14	-	-	TRBJ1-3	TGTGCCAGCAGTGACTTTTCGCCTGGAAACACCATATATTTT	CASSDFSPGNTIYF
TRBV4-2	16	TRBD2	-	TRBJ2-2	TGTGCCAGCAGCCGTAGCGGGAGAGAGGACACCGGGGAGCTGTTTTTT	CASSRSGREDTGELFF
TRBV19	15	-	-	TRBJ1-5	TGTGCCAGTAGTAGAGGGACGAACTTCGGCCAGCCCCAGCATTTT	CASSRGTNFGQPQHF
TRBV25-1	14	-	-	TRBJ1-3	TGTGCCAGCACCGGGAGCCTCTCTGGAAACACCATATATTTT	CASTGSLSGNTIYF
TRBV5-5	13	-	-	TRBJ2-7	TGTGCCAGCAGCTTTCAGGGTAACTACGAGCAGTACTTC	CASSFQGNYEQYF
TRBV13	17	-	few	TRBJ2-1	TGTGCCAGCAGCTCCCGGGTAGCGGCCCCCCCTAGGAATGAGCAGTTCTTC	CASSSRVAAPPRNEQFF
TRBV7-8	14	-	-	TRBJ2-3	TGTGCCAGCAGCTTACTACCGAGCACAGATACGCAGTATTTT	CASSLLPSTDTQYF
TRBV19	16	-	-	TRBJ1-6	TGTGCCAGTAGAGGGGGGCAGGCACCTAATAATTCACCCCTCCACTTT	CASRGGQAPNNSPLHF
TRBV28	13	-	-	TRBJ2-7	TGTGCCAGCAGTTTGAACGGTGCATACGAGCAGTACTTC	CASSLNGAYEQYF
TRBV5-8	15	TRBD2	-	TRBJ2-1	TGTGCCAGCAGCTTGGACACCGGGACTAGCAATGAGCAGTTCTTC	CASSLDTGTSNEQFF
TRBV7-2	16	TRBD1	once	TRBJ1-2	TGTGCCAGCAGCTTAGTGGTCCCAGGGGGGGACTATGGCTACACCTTC	CASSLVVPGGDYGYTF